This T cell receptor beta chain was recovered during a study of blood T cell repertoires in COVID-19. Study at large: There were acute and convalescent COVID-19 samples, and they came from the United States, Italy and Spain. PBMCs, B-cell-depleted T cells, or T cells were the source of the cDNA or gDNA that made up the material.

V lost 6 bases, J lost 0 bases, and 12 bases lay in between. In germline, CDR1 is MNHNY, CDR2 SVGAGI (reference sequence). The CDR3 sequence is 15 residues long. Per the authors' pipeline: Reference gene primers were amplified, and this amplification served to estimate nucleated cell counts. Sequenced by immunoSEQ multiplex PCR; TCRdb stores in-frame clones only, minus some. That table furnishes V, J and clone size, whereas the DNA furnished D and trimming. Of approximately 300,000 clones listed, roughly 90% are singletons. The V gene is TRBV6-6, the J gene TRBJ1-5, with TRBD1 as a possible D gene (6 bases). The source material was peripheral blood. This TCR was recovered from a woman aged 45-65 years with active or convalescent COVID-19. The CDR3 DNA sequence: TGTGCCAGCAGGGGGGCGGGGGATAGCAATCAGCCCCAGCATTTT. This codes for CASRGAGDSNQPQHF.